The 12 T cell receptor beta chains listed next were all sequenced from one sample in a study of technical replicates of blood from a few donors. TCRdb's copy holds only in-frame clones and misses some; the assay was immunoSEQ multiplex PCR. The repertoire holds just over 70,000 clones, with over 85% as singletons. Sample: T cells isolated from PBMCs. The receptors come from a human donor in good health.

V usage is TRBV30 and J usage is TRBJ2-5; tentative D call: TRBD1 (5 bases). The CDR3 contains 15 residues. Looked up from germline, CDR1 is GTSNPN and CDR2 is SVGIG (reference sequence). The V and J ends lost 2 bases and 5 bases respectively, with 18 bases between them. The CDR3 region is CAWSTLTGTWETQYF. CDR3 sequence (DNA): TGTGCCTGGAGTACTTTAACAGGCACCTGGGAGACCCAGTACTTC.

The chain employs TRBV9 and TRBJ1-5, with D maybe TRBD1 (5 bases). The CDR3 contains 14 residues. The V gene's germline CDR1 is SGDLS and CDR2 YYNGEE. Trimming removed 2 bases at V and 3 bases at J, with 9 bases between. Here the CDR3 reads CASSVTDDNQPQHF. The CDR3 nucleotides read TGTGCCAGCAGCGTGACAGACGACAATCAGCCCCAGCATTTT.

This sequence joins TRBV6-6 and TRBJ2-7, with 9 bases aligning to TRBD1. The J segment lost 3 bases and the V segment lost 0 bases, leaving 0 bases of the junction unmatched. The CDR3 spans 14 residues. CDR1 MNHNY and CDR2 SVGAGI come from the germline V gene (reference sequence). CDR3 sequence reads: CASSYSDRGYEQYF. DNA of the CDR3: TGTGCCAGCAGTTACTCGGACAGGGGCTACGAGCAGTACTTC.

The V and J genes are TRBV5-1 and TRBJ2-7; D unclear. This CDR3 spans 14 amino acids. V lost 4 bases, J lost 2 bases, and 13 bases lay in between. Per the germline V gene, CDR1 is SGHRS and CDR2 is YFSETQ. The CDR3 region has the DNA TGCGCCAGCAGCCCGCCTGAGAGGCCCTACGAGCAGTACTTC. Its protein product is CASSPPERPYEQYF.

The V call is TRBV30, the J call TRBJ1-4; TRBD1 agrees at 9 bases. The germline gives CDR1 GTSNPN, CDR2 SVGIG (reference sequence). J gave up 9 bases and V 2 bases, and 10 bases lay outside the gene matches. CDR3 size: 15 residues. This CDR3 is CAWSNPGQGLKKLFF. CDR3 DNA sequence: TGTGCCTGGAGTAATCCGGGACAGGGCTTGAAAAAACTGTTTTTT.

V is TRBV2 and J is TRBJ2-2; D is uncertain. Germline V gene data show CDR1 as SNHLY and CDR2 as FYNNEI. The CDR3 is 13 residues long. V lost 7 bases and J 4 bases, leaving 10 bases between the germline ends. This chain's CDR3 is CASNTPGTGELFF. For the CDR3, the DNA is TGTGCCAGCAACACCCCGGGCACCGGGGAGCTGTTTTTT.

V usage is TRBV10-1 and J usage is TRBJ2-1; 10 bases match TRBD2. In germline, CDR1 is WNHNN, CDR2 SYGVQD (reference sequence). The CDR3 is 14 amino acids. Losses at the gene ends were 6 bases for V and 9 bases for J; bases not matched to a gene: 8. This CDR3 is CASRATSGYCEQFF. CDR3 nucleotides: TGCGCCAGCAGGGCGACTAGCGGGTACTGTGAGCAGTTCTTC.

This clone was detected once. J is TRBJ2-7 and V is TRBV4-2; 8 nucleotides match TRBD2. In germline, CDR1 is LGHNA, CDR2 YNFKEQ. This CDR3 is built from 17 residues. Unmatched junction bases numbered 15, after V lost 2 bases and J lost 6 bases. CDR3 loop: CASSQKDSGTSIFEQYF. The CDR3 DNA reads TGTGCCAGCAGCCAAAAAGACTCCGGGACTAGTATCTTCGAGCAGTACTTC.

This clone is a singleton in its sample. The CDR3 reads CAGNRDRVEKLFF. The CDR3 DNA sequence: TGTGCCGGGAACCGGGACAGGGTAGAAAAACTGTTTTTT. V usage is TRBV30 and J usage is TRBJ1-4; 9 positions match TRBD1. Germline-derived CDR1 and CDR2 are GTSNPN and SVGIG (reference sequence). The CDR3 totals 13 residues. The junction had 9 bases not matched to a gene; V was cut back by 8 bases and J by 8 bases.

This chain joins TRBV4-1 and TRBJ2-4; 7 bases agree with TRBD2. Germline V CDR1 and CDR2: MGHRA, YSYEKL. The CDR3 covers 17 residues. The ends lost 1 base at V and 0 bases at J; junction bases unmatched: 6. In nucleotides, the CDR3 is TGCGCCAGCAGCCAAGTGACTAGCTCCCTAGCCAAAAACATTCAGTACTTC. Translation gives CASSQVTSSLAKNIQYF.

This rearrangement joins TRBV7-9 to TRBJ1-5; 7 bases map to TRBD1. The germline V gene has CDR1 SEHNR and CDR2 FQNEAQ (reference sequence). Germline trimming cut 1 base from V and 3 bases from J; bases unmatched to any gene: 6. The CDR3 covers 16 residues. The CDR3 loop reads CASSLGAGGINQPQHF. The CDR3 DNA reads TGTGCCAGCAGCTTAGGGGCAGGGGGTATCAATCAGCCCCAGCATTTT.

About this clone itself: Other nucleotide sequences in the sample specify the same CDR3. The chain is built from TRBV6-5 and TRBJ1-5, with TRBD1 matching over 7 bases. V dropped 5 bases and J dropped 3; count of bases not matched to a gene: 4. Germline-derived CDR1 and CDR2 are MNHEY and SVGAGI. The length of the CDR3 is 14 residues. CDR3 coding DNA: TGTGCCAGCAGTCGGGGACAGTCCAATCAGCCCCAGCATTTT. This encodes CASSRGQSNQPQHF.